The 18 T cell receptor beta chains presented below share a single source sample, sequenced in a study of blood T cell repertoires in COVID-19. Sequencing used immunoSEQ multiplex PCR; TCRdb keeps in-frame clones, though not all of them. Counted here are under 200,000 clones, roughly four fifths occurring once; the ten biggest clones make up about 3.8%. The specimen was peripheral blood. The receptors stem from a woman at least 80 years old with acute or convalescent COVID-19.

CDR3 nucleotide sequence: TGTGCCAGCAGCTTAGCGCAAGGAGGCGGAGGCTATGGCTACACCTTC. Translating gives CASSLAQGGGGYGYTF. This chain joins TRBV7-9 and TRBJ1-2; D unclear. This CDR3 contains 16 residues. Looked up from germline, CDR1 is SEHNR and CDR2 is FQNEAQ (reference sequence). V lost 0 bases, J lost 4 bases, and 15 bases lay in between.

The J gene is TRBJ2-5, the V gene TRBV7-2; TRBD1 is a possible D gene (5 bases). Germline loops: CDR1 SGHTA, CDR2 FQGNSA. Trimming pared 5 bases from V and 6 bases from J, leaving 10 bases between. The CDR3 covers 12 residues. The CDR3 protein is CASSVVGQTQYF. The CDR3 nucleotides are TGTGCCAGCAGCGTGGTGGGGCAGACCCAGTACTTC. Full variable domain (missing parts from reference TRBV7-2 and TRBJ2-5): GAGVSQSPSNKVTEKGKDVELRCDPISGHTALYWYRQSLGQGLEFLIYFQGNSAPDKSGLPSDRFSAERTGGSVSTLTIQRTQQEDSAVYLCASSVVGQTQYFGPGTRLLVL.

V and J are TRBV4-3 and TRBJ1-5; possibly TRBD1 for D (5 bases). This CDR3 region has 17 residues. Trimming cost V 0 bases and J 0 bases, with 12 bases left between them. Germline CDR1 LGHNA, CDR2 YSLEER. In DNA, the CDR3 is TGCGCCAGCAGCCAAGAGTCCCAGGGATATAGCAATCAGCCCCAGCATTTT. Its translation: CASSQESQGYSNQPQHF.

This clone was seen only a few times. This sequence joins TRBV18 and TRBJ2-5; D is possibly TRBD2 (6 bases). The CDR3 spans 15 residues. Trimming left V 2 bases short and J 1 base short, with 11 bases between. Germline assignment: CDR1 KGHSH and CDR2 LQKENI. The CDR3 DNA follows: TGTGCCAGCTCACCATTGGGGGGTAGCCAAGAGACCCAGTACTTC. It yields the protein CASSPLGGSQETQYF.

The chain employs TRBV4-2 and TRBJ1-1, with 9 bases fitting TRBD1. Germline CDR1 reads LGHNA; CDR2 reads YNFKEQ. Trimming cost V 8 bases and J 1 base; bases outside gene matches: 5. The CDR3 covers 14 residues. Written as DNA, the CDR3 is TGTGCCAGCGGGTCGGGACAGGGGAACACTGAAGCTTTCTTT. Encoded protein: CASGSGQGNTEAFF.

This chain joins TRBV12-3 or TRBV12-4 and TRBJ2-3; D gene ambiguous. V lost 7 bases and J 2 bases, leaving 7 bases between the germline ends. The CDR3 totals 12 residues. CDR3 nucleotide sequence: TGTGCCAGCAAGACTGTCACAGATACGCAGTATTTT. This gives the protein CASKTVTDTQYF.

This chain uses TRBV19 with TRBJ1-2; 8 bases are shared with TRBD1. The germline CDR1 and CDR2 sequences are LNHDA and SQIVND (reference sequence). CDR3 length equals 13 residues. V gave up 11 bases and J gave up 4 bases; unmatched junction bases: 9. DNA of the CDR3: TGTGCCGCAAGACAGGGGAGATCCTATGGCTACACCTTC. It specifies CAARQGRSYGYTF.

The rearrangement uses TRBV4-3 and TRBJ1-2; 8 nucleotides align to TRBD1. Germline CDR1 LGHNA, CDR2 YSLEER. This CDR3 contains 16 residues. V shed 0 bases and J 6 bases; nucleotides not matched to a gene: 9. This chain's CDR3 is CASSQEVAGGFDGYTF. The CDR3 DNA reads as TGCGCCAGCAGCCAAGAGGTGGCAGGGGGCTTTGATGGCTACACCTTC.

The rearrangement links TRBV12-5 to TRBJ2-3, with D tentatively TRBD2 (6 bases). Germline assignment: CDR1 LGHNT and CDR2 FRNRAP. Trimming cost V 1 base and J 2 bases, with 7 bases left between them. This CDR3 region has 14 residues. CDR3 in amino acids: CASGLGGLTDTQYF. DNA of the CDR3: TGTGCTAGTGGTTTGGGGGGACTCACAGATACGCAGTATTTT.

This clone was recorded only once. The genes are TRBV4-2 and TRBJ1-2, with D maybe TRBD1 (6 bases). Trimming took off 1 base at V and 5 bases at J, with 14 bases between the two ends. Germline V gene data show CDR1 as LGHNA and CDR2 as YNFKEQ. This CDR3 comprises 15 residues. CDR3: CASSQARQAAYGYTF. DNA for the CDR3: TGTGCCAGCAGCCAAGCCAGACAGGCAGCTTATGGCTACACCTTC.

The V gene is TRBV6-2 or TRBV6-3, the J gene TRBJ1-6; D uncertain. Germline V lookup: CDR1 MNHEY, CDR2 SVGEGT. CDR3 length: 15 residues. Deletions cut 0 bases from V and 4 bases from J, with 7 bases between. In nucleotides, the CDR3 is TGTGCCAGCAGTTACTCGCAACTGTATAATTCACCCCTCCACTTT. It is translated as CASSYSQLYNSPLHF.

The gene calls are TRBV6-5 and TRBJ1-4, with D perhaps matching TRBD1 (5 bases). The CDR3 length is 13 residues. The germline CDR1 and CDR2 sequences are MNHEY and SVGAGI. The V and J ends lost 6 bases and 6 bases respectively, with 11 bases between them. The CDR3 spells CASSPAGDEKLFF. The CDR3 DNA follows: TGTGCCAGCAGCCCCGCGGGGGATGAAAAACTGTTTTTT.

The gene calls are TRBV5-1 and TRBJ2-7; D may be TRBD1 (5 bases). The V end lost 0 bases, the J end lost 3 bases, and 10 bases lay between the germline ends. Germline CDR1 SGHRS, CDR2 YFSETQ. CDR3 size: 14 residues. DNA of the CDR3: TGCGCCAGCAGCTTGGAGGCAGGGAACTACGAGCAGTACTTC. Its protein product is CASSLEAGNYEQYF.

The CDR3: CASRVTTGNEQFF. CDR3 bases: TGCGCCAGCAGAGTGACTACCGGGAATGAGCAGTTCTTC. The chain has TRBV5-1 and TRBJ2-1; a weak D match, TRBD2 (5 bases). Trimming pared 5 bases from V and 7 bases from J, leaving 13 bases between. Germline CDR1 SGHRS, CDR2 YFSETQ. CDR3 length equals 13 residues. Full variable domain (missing parts from reference TRBV5-1 and TRBJ2-1): KAGVTQTPRYLIKTRGQQVTLSCSPISGHRSVSWYQQTPGQGLQFLFEYFSETQRNKGNFPGRFSGRQFSNSRSEMNVSTLELGDSALYLCASRVTTGNEQFFGPGTRLTVL.

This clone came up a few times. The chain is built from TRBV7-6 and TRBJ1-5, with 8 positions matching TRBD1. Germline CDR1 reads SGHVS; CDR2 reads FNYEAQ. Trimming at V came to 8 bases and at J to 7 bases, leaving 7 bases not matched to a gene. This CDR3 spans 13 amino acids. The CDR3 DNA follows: TGTGCCAGCTCACGACAGGGGAGGCAGCCCCAGCATTTT. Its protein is CASSRQGRQPQHF.

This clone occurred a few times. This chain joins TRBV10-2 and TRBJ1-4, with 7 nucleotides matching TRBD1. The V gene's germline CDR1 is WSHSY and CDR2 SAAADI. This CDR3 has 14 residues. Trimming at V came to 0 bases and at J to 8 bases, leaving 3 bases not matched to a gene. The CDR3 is CASSESRGQEKLFF. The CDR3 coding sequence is TGCGCCAGCAGTGAGTCGAGGGGGCAGGAAAAACTGTTTTTT.

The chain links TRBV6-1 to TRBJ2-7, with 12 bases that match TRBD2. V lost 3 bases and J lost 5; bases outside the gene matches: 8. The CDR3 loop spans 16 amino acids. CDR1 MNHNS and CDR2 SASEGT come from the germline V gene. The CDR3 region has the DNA TGTGCCAGCAGTGACCGTCGACTAGCGGGAGTCCACGAGCAGTACTTC. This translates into CASSDRRLAGVHEQYF.

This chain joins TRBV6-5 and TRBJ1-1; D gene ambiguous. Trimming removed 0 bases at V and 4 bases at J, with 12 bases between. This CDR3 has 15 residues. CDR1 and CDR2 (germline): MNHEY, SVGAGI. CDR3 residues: CASSYSMRGGTEAFF. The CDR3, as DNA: TGTGCCAGCAGTTACTCGATGCGGGGAGGCACTGAAGCTTTCTTT.